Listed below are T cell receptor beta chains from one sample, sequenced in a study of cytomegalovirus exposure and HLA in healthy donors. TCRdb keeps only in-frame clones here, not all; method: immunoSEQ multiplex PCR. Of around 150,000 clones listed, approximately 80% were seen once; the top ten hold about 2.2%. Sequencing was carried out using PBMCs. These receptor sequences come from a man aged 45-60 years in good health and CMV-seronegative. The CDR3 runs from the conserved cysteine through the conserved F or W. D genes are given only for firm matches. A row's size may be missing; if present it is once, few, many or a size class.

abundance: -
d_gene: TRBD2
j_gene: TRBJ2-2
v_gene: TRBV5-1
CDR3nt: TGCGCCAGCAGCTTGGTACTAGCGGGGGGCTCGAACACCGGGGAGCTGTTTTTT
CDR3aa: CASSLVLAGGSNTGELFF

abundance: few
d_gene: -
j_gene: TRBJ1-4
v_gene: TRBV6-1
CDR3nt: TGTGCCAGCACGACAGTTCGTAATGAAAAACTGTTTTTT
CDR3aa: CASTTVRNEKLFF

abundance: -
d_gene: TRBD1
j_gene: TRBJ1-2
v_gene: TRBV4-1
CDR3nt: TGCGCCAGCAGCCACCCCGGGACAGGGAACTATGGCTACACCTTC
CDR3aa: CASSHPGTGNYGYTF

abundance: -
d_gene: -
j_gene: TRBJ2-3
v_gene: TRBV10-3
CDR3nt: TGTGCCATCCGAGGGCAGGGGACAGATACGCAGTATTTT
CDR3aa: CAIRGQGTDTQYF

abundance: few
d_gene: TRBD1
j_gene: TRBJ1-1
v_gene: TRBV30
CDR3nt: TGTGCCTGGAACCTCGGACAGGGGCAAAACACTGAAGCTTTCTTT
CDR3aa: CAWNLGQGQNTEAFF

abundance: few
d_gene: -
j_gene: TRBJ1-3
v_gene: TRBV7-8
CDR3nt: TGTGCCAGCAGCTCTGAGACTGGCACCGTGGGCTCTGGAAACACCATATATTTT
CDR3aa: CASSSETGTVGSGNTIYF

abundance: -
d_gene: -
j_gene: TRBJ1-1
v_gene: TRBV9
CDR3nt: TGTGCCAGCAGCGTAGTCGACGGCGTGGGCTTGGGTGAAGCTTTCTTT
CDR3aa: CASSVVDGVGLGEAFF

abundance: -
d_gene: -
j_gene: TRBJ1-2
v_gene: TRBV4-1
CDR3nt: TGCGCCAGCAGCGACGGGTCGGGAAACTATGGCTACACCTTC
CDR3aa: CASSDGSGNYGYTF

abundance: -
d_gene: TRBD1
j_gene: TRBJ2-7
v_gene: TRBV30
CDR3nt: TGTGCCTGGAGCACCGGGACAGGGAGGTACGAGCAGTACTTC
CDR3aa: CAWSTGTGRYEQYF

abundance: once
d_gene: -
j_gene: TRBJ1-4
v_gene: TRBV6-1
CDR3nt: TGTGCCAGCAGTGAAGCGCGTGTAGTCCGGGGGACTAATGAAAAACTGTTTTTT
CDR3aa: CASSEARVVRGTNEKLFF

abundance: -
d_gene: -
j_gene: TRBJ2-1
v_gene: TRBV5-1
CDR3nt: TGCGCCAGCAGCTTTTCGGGAGCCGAGCAGTTCTTC
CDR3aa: CASSFSGAEQFF

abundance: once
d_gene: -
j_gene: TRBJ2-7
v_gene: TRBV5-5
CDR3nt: TGTGCCAGCAGCTATCCAGGGGCCTACGAGCAGTACTTC
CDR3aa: CASSYPGAYEQYF

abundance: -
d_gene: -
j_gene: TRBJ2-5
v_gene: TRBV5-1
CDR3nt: TGCGCCAGCAGTAGGCAGGGGACCCAGTACTTC
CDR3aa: CASSRQGTQYF

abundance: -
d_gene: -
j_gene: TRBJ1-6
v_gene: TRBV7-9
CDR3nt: TGTGCCAGCAGCACCGGGACCTATAATTCACCCCTCCACTTT
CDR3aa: CASSTGTYNSPLHF

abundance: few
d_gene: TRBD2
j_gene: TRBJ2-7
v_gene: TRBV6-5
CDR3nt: TGTGCCAGCAGATTAGCGGGAGAAGGTTACGAGCAGTACTTC
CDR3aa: CASRLAGEGYEQYF

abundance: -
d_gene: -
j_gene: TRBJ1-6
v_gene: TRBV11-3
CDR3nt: TGTGCCAGCAGCTTAAATTCAGGGGAGTTGTCACCCCTCCACTTT
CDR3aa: CASSLNSGELSPLHF

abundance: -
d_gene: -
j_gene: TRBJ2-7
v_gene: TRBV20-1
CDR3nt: TGCAGTGCTAGCCCTTACGAGCAGTACTTC
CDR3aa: CSASPYEQYF

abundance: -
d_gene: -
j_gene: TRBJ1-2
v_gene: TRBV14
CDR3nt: TGTGCCAGCAGCCAAGATCATAGTTCCTATGGCTACACCTTC
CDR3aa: CASSQDHSSYGYTF

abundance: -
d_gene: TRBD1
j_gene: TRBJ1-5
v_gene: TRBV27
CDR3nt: TGTGCCAGCAGTTTTGAGGGACAGCAGCCCCAGCATTTT
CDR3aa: CASSFEGQQPQHF

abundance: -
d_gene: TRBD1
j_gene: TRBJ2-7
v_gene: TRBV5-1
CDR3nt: TGCGCCAGCAGCTTGGATACAGGGGCCCGCCAAAGCGAGCAGTACTTC
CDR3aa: CASSLDTGARQSEQYF

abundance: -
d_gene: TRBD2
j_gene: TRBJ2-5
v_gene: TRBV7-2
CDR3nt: TGTGCCAGCAGCTTAAGGCGGGAGGTCGGGGAGACCCAGTACTTC
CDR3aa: CASSLRREVGETQYF

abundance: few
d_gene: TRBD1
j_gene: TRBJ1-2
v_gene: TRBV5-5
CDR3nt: TGTGCCAGCAGCTTGGGGGGACAGAGCTATGGCTACACCTTC
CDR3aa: CASSLGGQSYGYTF

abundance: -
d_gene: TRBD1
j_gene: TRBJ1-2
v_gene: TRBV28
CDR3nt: TGTGCCAGCAAGGGACAGTCCCATGGCTACACCTTC
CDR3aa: CASKGQSHGYTF

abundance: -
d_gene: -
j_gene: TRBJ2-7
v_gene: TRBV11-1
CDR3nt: TGTGCCAGCAGCTTAGTCGGGATGGGGAGCTACGAGCAGTACTTC
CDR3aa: CASSLVGMGSYEQYF

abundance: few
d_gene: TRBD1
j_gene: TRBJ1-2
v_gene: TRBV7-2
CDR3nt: TGTGCCAGCATCACGGACAGGGCTAATGGCTACACCTTC
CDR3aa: CASITDRANGYTF

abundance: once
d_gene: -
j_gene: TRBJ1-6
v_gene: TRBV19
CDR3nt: TGTGCCAGTACCCTGACAGGAGGCAATTCACCCCTCCACTTT
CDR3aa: CASTLTGGNSPLHF

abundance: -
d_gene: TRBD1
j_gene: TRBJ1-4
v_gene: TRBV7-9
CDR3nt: TGTGCCAGCAGCGCCCGGGACAGGACTAATGAAAAACTGTTTTTT
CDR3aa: CASSARDRTNEKLFF

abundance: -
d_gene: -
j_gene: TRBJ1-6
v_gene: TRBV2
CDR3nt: TGTGCCAGCAGGGTTCAGGGGCAGGATAATTCACCCCTCCACTTT
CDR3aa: CASRVQGQDNSPLHF

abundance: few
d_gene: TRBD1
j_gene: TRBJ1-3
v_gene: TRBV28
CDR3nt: TGTGCCAGCAGTCCCGGACAGGATGGCACCATATATTTT
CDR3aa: CASSPGQDGTIYF

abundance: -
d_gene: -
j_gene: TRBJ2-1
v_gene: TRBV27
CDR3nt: TGTGCCAGCAGTGTTCCAAGAGGTGAGCAGTTCTTC
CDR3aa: CASSVPRGEQFF